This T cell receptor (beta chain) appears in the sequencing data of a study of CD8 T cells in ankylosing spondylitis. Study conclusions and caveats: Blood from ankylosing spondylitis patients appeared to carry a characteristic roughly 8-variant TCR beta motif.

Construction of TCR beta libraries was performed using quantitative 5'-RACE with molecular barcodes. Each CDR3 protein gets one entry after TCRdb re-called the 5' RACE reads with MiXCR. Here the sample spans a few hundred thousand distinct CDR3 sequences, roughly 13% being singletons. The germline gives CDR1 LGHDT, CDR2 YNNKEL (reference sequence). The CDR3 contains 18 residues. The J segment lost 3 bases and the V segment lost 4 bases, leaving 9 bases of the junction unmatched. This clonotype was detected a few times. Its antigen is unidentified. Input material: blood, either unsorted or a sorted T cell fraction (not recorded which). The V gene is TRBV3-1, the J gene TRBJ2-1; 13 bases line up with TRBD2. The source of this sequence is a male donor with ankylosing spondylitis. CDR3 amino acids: CASSPYRTSGRIYNEQFF. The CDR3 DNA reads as TGTGCCAGCAGCCCTTATAGGACTAGCGGGAGAATCTACAATGAGCAGTTCTTC.